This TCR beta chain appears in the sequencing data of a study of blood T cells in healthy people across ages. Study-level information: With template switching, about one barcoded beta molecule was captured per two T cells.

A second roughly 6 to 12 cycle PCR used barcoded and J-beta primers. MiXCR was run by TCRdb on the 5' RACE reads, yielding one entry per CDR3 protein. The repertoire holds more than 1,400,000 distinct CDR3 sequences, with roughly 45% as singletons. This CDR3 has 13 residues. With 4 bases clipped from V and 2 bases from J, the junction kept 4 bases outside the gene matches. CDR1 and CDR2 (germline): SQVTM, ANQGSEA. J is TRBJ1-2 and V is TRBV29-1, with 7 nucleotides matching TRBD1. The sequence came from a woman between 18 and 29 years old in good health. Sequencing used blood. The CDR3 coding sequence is TGCAGCGTTGGGACAGGAGAAAACTATGGCTACACCTTC. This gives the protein CSVGTGENYGYTF. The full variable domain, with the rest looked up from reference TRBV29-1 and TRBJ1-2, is SAVISQKPSRDICQRGTSLTIQCQVDSQVTMMFWYRQQPGQSLTLIATANQGSEATYESGFVIDKFPISRPNLTFSTLTVSNMSPEDSSIYLCSVGTGENYGYTFGSGTRLTVV.